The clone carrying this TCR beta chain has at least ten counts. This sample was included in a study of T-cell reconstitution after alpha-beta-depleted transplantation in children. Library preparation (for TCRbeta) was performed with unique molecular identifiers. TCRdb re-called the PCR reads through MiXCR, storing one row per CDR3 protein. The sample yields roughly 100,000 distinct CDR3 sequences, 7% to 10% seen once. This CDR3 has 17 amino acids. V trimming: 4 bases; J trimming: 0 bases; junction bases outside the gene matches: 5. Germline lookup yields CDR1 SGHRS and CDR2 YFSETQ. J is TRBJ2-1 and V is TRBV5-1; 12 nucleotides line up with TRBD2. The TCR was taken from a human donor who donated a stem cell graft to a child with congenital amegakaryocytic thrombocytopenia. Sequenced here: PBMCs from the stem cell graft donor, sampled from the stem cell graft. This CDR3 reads CASSIGTSGYSYNEQFF. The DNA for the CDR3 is TGCGCCAGCAGCATCGGGACTAGCGGGTACTCCTACAATGAGCAGTTCTTC.